A selection of T cell receptor beta chains follows, all from one sample in a study of T cells after yellow fever vaccination. TCRdb ran MiXCR on the 5' RACE reads and lists one entry per CDR3 protein. This table holds a few hundred thousand distinct CDR3 sequences, over 3.5% found once. The sample here was PBMCs, taken 5 days after the yellow fever booster vaccination. Source of these receptors: a man between 18 and 35 years old who received the YFV17D yellow fever vaccine. Each CDR3 is given with its conserved first and last residue. Each record gives: clone size, V gene, J gene, D gene, CDR3 DNA, CDR3 protein. D genes are given only for firm matches. Where a row states a size, it is once, few, many or the class of an expanded clone; other rows omit it.

>NA|TRBV29-1|TRBJ1-5|NA
TGCAGCGTTGAGACGTCAGGTGGACAGCCCCAGCATTTT
CSVETSGGQPQHF
>NA|TRBV11-2|TRBJ2-7|TRBD1
TGTGCCAGCAGCTTAGGGGGGACAGGGTTCTACGAGCAGTACTTC
CASSLGGTGFYEQYF
>many|TRBV4-3|TRBJ2-5|TRBD1
TGCGCCAGCAGCCCCCGACAGGGAGTAAAGACCCAGTACTTC
CASSPRQGVKTQYF
>NA|TRBV5-1|TRBJ1-2|TRBD1
TGCGCCAGCAGTCAAGGGGGGACAGGGTCAGGTGGCTACACCTTC
CASSQGGTGSGGYTF
>many|TRBV7-3|TRBJ2-7|NA
TGTGCCAGCAGCTTAAGTCAGAGCTACGAGCAGTACTTC
CASSLSQSYEQYF
>NA|TRBV20-1|TRBJ1-2|NA
TGCAGTGCGACCCCTGGCTACACCTTC
CSATPGYTF
>few|TRBV4-2|TRBJ2-1|NA
TGTGCCAGCAGCCAAGATCATGGAGCGGGCGAATACAATGAGCAGTTCTTC
CASSQDHGAGEYNEQFF
>NA|TRBV3-1|TRBJ1-6|TRBD1
TGTGCCAGCAGCCAGACAGGGAAAAGAAGTTCACCCCTCCACTTT
CASSQTGKRSSPLHF
>NA|TRBV6-4|TRBJ2-4|TRBD2
TGTGCCAGCAGTTCCTTTTCCACGGGACTAGCGGGGGGGTTGAACATTCAGTACTTC
CASSSFSTGLAGGLNIQYF
>NA|TRBV5-6|TRBJ2-5|NA
TGTGCCAGCCAGCTACTGGGGGGGCCGGCGGAGACCCAGTACTTC
CASQLLGGPAETQYF
>few|TRBV24-1|TRBJ1-5|TRBD1
TGTGCCACCGGAGACAGGGGAGGTAGCAATCAGCCCCAGCATTTT
CATGDRGGSNQPQHF
>many|TRBV7-9|TRBJ1-2|NA
TGTGCCAGCAGCTTAGTTGTGGAGGGCTACACCTTC
CASSLVVEGYTF
>many|TRBV5-5|TRBJ2-1|TRBD2
TGTGCCAGCAGCTTCCGACTAGCGGGGCTATCTAGCTCCTACAATGAGCAGTTCTTC
CASSFRLAGLSSSYNEQFF
>NA|TRBV18|TRBJ1-4|NA
TGTGCCAGCTCACCTCAGGGAATCACTAATGAAAAACTGTTTTTT
CASSPQGITNEKLFF
>many|TRBV5-1|TRBJ2-7|TRBD1
TGCGCCAGCAGCCTCGGACAGGGCTCCTACGAGCAGTACTTC
CASSLGQGSYEQYF
>many|TRBV6-5|TRBJ1-2|NA
TGTGCCAGCAGTTACTCTCCAGCGAACTATGGCTACACCTTC
CASSYSPANYGYTF
>NA|TRBV4-2|TRBJ1-2|NA
TGTGCCAGCAGCCAAGAGGGAAAACGAGGTGGCTACACCTTC
CASSQEGKRGGYTF
>few|TRBV7-2|TRBJ2-1|NA
TGTGCCAGCGGTCTACCGGGACCGAGGGGGCAGTTCTTC
CASGLPGPRGQFF
>many|TRBV5-1|TRBJ2-2|NA
TGCGCCAGCAGCTCGCACCTGGACTATTACACCGGGGAGCTGTTTTTT
CASSSHLDYYTGELFF
>NA|TRBV5-4|TRBJ2-6|TRBD1
TGTGCCAGCAGCATCGGGACAGGGAGGTCTGGGGCCAACGTCCTGACTTTC
CASSIGTGRSGANVLTF
>few|TRBV6-5|TRBJ2-2|NA
TGTGCCAGCATGAGAGAAGACACCGGGGAGCTGTTTTTT
CASMREDTGELFF
>few|TRBV3-1|TRBJ2-7|TRBD2
TGTGCCAGCAGCTCACGGACTAGCGGGGCGGTCTCCTACGAGCAGTACTTC
CASSSRTSGAVSYEQYF
>few|TRBV11-2|TRBJ2-5|TRBD2
TGTGCCAGCAGCTTAGGTGCCAGCGGGGGCGCCAGGGCCCAGTACTTC
CASSLGASGGARAQYF
>NA|TRBV20-1|TRBJ2-7|TRBD1
TGCAGTGCTAGAAGTGCGACAGGGAACTTCTACGAGCAGTACTTC
CSARSATGNFYEQYF
>NA|TRBV4-3|TRBJ1-1|TRBD1
TGCGCCAGCAGCCAAGGGCGACAGGGTGGGACTGAAGCTTTCTTT
CASSQGRQGGTEAFF
>few|TRBV12-3/TRBV12-4|TRBJ2-7|TRBD1
TGTGCCAGCAGTTTGGGTGGCTCTCCCGGACAGGGGAACTTC
CASSLGGSPGQGNF
>few|TRBV29-1|TRBJ1-1|NA
TGCAGCGTTGAGTCCTTAGGGAACACTGAAGCTTTCTTT
CSVESLGNTEAFF
>many|TRBV2|TRBJ1-5|TRBD1
TGTGCCAGCAGTGGGACAGGGGCCGATCAGCCCCAGCATTTT
CASSGTGADQPQHF
>NA|TRBV6-2/TRBV6-3|TRBJ1-5|TRBD1
TGTGCCAGCAGCCCCCACGGACAGGGAAAATGGAATCAGCCCCAGCATTTT
CASSPHGQGKWNQPQHF
>few|TRBV27|TRBJ1-6|NA
TGTGCCAGCAGCAGGACCGGATCCCCTAGGAATTCACCCCTCCACTTT
CASSRTGSPRNSPLHF
>NA|TRBV6-6|TRBJ2-7|TRBD2
TGTGCCAGCAGTTACTCGGGACTAGCGGGGGCAAAGCGCTACGAGCAGTACTTC
CASSYSGLAGAKRYEQYF
>few|TRBV5-1|TRBJ2-2|TRBD2
TGCGCCAGCAGCTTGGAGGTCGGGGGGGCGTCAACCGGGGAGCTGTTTTTT
CASSLEVGGASTGELFF
>NA|TRBV12-3/TRBV12-4|TRBJ2-1|NA
TGTGCCAGCAGTTTAGCGCTCGTGTCAGGGCAGAATGAGCAGTTCTTC
CASSLALVSGQNEQFF
>NA|TRBV4-2|TRBJ1-1|TRBD1
TGTGCCAGCAGCCAAGTTCATACAGGGGTGAACACTGAAGCTTTCTTT
CASSQVHTGVNTEAFF
>NA|TRBV5-1|TRBJ2-1|NA
TGCGCCAGCAGTGCGGGGACCTACAATGAGCAGTTCTTC
CASSAGTYNEQFF
>NA|TRBV5-1|TRBJ2-3|NA
TGCGCCAGCAGCTTGGCTCTTCCGGACAGGGCGGGAGCAGATACGCAGTATTTT
CASSLALPDRAGADTQYF
>few|TRBV23-1|TRBJ1-5|NA
TGCGCCAGCAATCCAGGGCTTCTTCAGCCCCAGCATTTT
CASNPGLLQPQHF
>NA|TRBV4-2|TRBJ1-3|TRBD1
TGTGCCAGCAGCCCACTGGCCGGGACAGGGAATATCGTATATTTT
CASSPLAGTGNIVYF
>NA|TRBV5-4|TRBJ1-5|TRBD1
TGTGCCAGCAGCGAGCAGGGGACAGGGGGTATTCAGCCCCAGCATTTT
CASSEQGTGGIQPQHF
>NA|TRBV5-1|TRBJ2-3|NA
TGCGCCAGCGCCGCCGGCAGGGACACAGATACGCAGTATTTT
CASAAGRDTDTQYF
>many|TRBV28|TRBJ2-5|TRBD2
TGTGCCAGTGGACTAGCGGGGGGAGAGACCCAGTACTTC
CASGLAGGETQYF
>NA|TRBV20-1|TRBJ2-5|NA
TGCAGTGCTAGGAGTATAGGGACCTACCAAGAGACCCAGTACTTC
CSARSIGTYQETQYF
>few|TRBV5-1|TRBJ2-1|NA
TGCGCCAGCCGATCTGTGGGAGGCCATTACAATGAGCAGTTCTTC
CASRSVGGHYNEQFF
>NA|TRBV27|TRBJ2-3|NA
TGTGCCAGCAGTTTATGGCCCCCGGCCCCTGGGGATACGCAGTATTTT
CASSLWPPAPGDTQYF
>NA|TRBV4-3|TRBJ2-3|NA
TGCGCCAGCAGCCAAGATTGGCAGGGTAAAGATACGCAGTATTTT
CASSQDWQGKDTQYF
>many|TRBV7-2|TRBJ1-3|NA
TGTGCCAGCAGCTCACGTAGGGGGGGGAACACCATATATTTT
CASSSRRGGNTIYF
>NA|TRBV24-1|TRBJ2-6|NA
TGTGCCACCAGTGATCCCAGGTCCGGGGCCAACGTCCTGACTTTC
CATSDPRSGANVLTF
>many|TRBV7-6|TRBJ1-2|NA
TGTGCCAGCAGCCTAGGACAGTCCTATGGCTACACCTTC
CASSLGQSYGYTF
>many|TRBV5-1|TRBJ2-3|NA
TGCGCCAGCAGCTTGCAGGGCCCCACAGATACGCAGTATTTT
CASSLQGPTDTQYF
>NA|TRBV28|TRBJ2-5|TRBD2
TGTGCCAGCAGTTGGACTAGCGGGGATTGGGAGACCCAGTACTTC
CASSWTSGDWETQYF
>NA|TRBV15|TRBJ2-5|NA
TGTGCCACCAGCAGAGGCGGTGGGGCCCAAGAGACCCAGTACTTC
CATSRGGGAQETQYF
>few|TRBV10-3|TRBJ2-1|TRBD2
TGTGCCATCAGTGCCAGCGGGGGGGATAATGAGCAGTTCTTC
CAISASGGDNEQFF
>many|TRBV7-3|TRBJ1-1|TRBD1
TGTGCCAGCAGCTTAATGGCAGGGGGAGAAGCTTTCTTT
CASSLMAGGEAFF
>NA|TRBV7-2|TRBJ1-2|NA
TGTGCCAGCAGCTTCGGGACACTTCCCTCCTATGGCTACACCTTC
CASSFGTLPSYGYTF
>few|TRBV7-9|TRBJ2-3|NA
TGTGCCAGCAGCTTAGTGGGTTCCCGCACCACAGATACGCAGTATTTT
CASSLVGSRTTDTQYF